This T cell receptor (beta chain) comes out of a study of early T cells in non-severe SARS-CoV-2 infection (TCRdb year 2021). Background on the whole study: Because TCR sequencing was done on bulk RNA from unsorted whole blood, the alpha and beta chains could not be paired. Points the paper makes about the study in general: VDJdb matching was skewed toward anti-spike CD8 responses, so virus-specific expansions were likely underestimated and private and CD4 specificities were missed.

On this clonotype: There is no known antigen for this receptor. Just one base apart from a much larger clone, this may be a read error.

Counted from cysteine to phenylalanine, this CDR3 has 13 amino acids. Only CDR3 DNA is held: 39 bases, read in frame from base 1. The germline V gene specifies KGHDR as CDR1 and SFDVKD as CDR2. Libraries came from 5' RACE. The instrument given in TCRdb is NextSeq 500. To correct for sequencing error and PCR bias, the TCR library protocol tagged individual cDNA molecules with unique molecular identifiers. Sequencing covered both TCR alpha and beta chains, and within each sample the abundances of alpha and beta sequences were tightly co-correlated. Regarding the original processing steps: Decombinator V4 was used to annotate TCR sequences for V gene, J gene and CDR3. Expanded TCRs were defined as changing significantly between any two time points under a Poisson model with p below 0.0001. TCR abundances were normalised to the total number of TCRs sequenced per sample and were expressed as counts per million. MAIT TCRs were defined by TRAV1-2 paired with TRAJ12, TRAJ20 or TRAJ33, and iNKT TCRs by TRAV10 paired with TRAJ18. VDJdb, accessed 1 November 2021, was searched for CMV, EBV and SARS-CoV-2 annotated TCRs, with TCRs annotated for multiple antigens excluded. Clones were called with MiXCR by TCRdb after fastp trimmed the public reads at Q25, and only in-frame beta chains were retained. All rows with the same CDR3 protein become a single entry with the most common DNA and genes. TCRdb, not the original authors, processed these V and J calls. This sample is represented by about 15,000 distinct CDR3 sequences; over 5.5% of them were singletons. The top ten constitute approximately 7% of the sample.

The study was a case-control design nested within a healthcare worker cohort in London, UK, with weekly nasopharyngeal swab PCR tests and blood sampling. Healthcare workers were enrolled in the week of the UK lockdown, from 23 to 31 March 2020, and were followed every week for up to roughly 16 weeks. The source material was whole blood, sampled at baseline. The receptor was isolated from an adult who was a healthcare worker with PCR-confirmed SARS-CoV-2 infection or an uninfected control (not recorded which). This receptor chain uses TRBV24-1 and TRBJ2-2, with the D gene call left open. The CDR3 is CSTSGHRTGELFF. In nucleotide form, the sequence is TGTTCCACCAGTGGGCATAGAACCGGGGAGCTGTTTTTT.